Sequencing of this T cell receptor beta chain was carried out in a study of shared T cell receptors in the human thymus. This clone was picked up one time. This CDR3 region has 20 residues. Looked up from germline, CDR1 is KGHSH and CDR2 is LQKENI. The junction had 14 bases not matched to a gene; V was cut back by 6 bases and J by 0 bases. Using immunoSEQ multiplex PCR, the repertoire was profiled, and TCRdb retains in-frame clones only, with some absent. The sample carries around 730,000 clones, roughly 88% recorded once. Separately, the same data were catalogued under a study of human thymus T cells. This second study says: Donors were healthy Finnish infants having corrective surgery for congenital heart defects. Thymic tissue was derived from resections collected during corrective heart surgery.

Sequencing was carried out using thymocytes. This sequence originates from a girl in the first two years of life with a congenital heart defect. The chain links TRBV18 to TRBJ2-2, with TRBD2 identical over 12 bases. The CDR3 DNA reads TGTGCCAGCTCTGCTCCGCCTAGCGGGGGGGACGATGCGAACACCGGGGAGCTGTTTTTT. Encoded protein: CASSAPPSGGDDANTGELFF.